Listed here are 22 T cell receptor beta chains from one sample, sequenced in a study of blood T cell repertoires in COVID-19. Method: immunoSEQ multiplex PCR; TCRdb's copy keeps in-frame clones and lacks some. Found here are about 180,000 clones, about 85% of them singletons; the top ten hold around 9.8%. Sample: peripheral blood. All receptors come from a woman older than 75 with acute or convalescent COVID-19.

The chain uses TRBV19 and TRBJ2-1; 7 nucleotides agree with TRBD1. J lost 8 bases, V lost 3 bases, and 13 bases had no gene match. CDR1 is LNHDA, CDR2 SQIVND, per germline (reference sequence). The CDR3 consists of 16 residues. CDR3 amino acids: CASSITRQGGRDEQFF. CDR3 sequence (DNA): TGTGCCAGTAGTATCACTAGACAGGGCGGTAGGGATGAGCAGTTCTTC.

This rearrangement joins TRBV7-2 to TRBJ2-5, with TRBD2 identical over 9 bases. The CDR3 is made up of 15 amino acids. Germline CDR1 SGHTA, CDR2 FQGNSA. V shed 7 bases, J shed 4 bases, and the junction held 10 bases outside the gene matches. CDR3: CASTAGGARGETQYF. The CDR3 DNA sequence: TGTGCCAGCACCGCGGGAGGGGCCCGGGGAGAGACCCAGTACTTC.

This clone was picked up one time. This rearrangement joins TRBV19 to TRBJ1-6; 9 nucleotides agree with TRBD1. CDR1 LNHDA and CDR2 SQIVND come from the germline V gene (reference sequence). V trimming: 5 bases; J trimming: 11 bases; junction bases outside the gene matches: 10. CDR3 length equals 15 residues. CDR3 coding DNA: TGTGCCAGTAGTGACCGCGGACAGGGGACTCCACCCCTCCACTTT. Encoded protein: CASSDRGQGTPPLHF.

This chain links TRBV6-5 with TRBJ1-1, with unresolved D. Trimming left V 7 bases short and J 3 bases short, with 6 bases between. In germline, CDR1 is MNHEY, CDR2 SVGAGI. This CDR3 is built from 11 residues. CDR3 residues: CASTPDTEAFF. The CDR3 nucleotides are TGTGCCAGCACTCCGGACACTGAAGCTTTCTTT.

This sequence joins TRBV7-2 and TRBJ1-5, with D perhaps matching TRBD1 (6 bases). This CDR3 contains 16 residues. V lost 5 bases and J lost 7, with 21 bases in between. Germline values: CDR1 SGHTA, CDR2 FQGNSA. In nucleotides, the CDR3 is TGTGCCAGCAGCCTTCTAGGGGGGGCTAAGGAACAGCCCCAGCATTTT. It codes for CASSLLGGAKEQPQHF.

The gene calls are TRBV27 and TRBJ2-2; tentatively, D is TRBD1 (5 bases). This CDR3 region has 13 residues. The germline CDR1 and CDR2 sequences are MNHEY and SMNVEV (reference sequence). This CDR3 is CGAGKTNTGELFF. CDR3 DNA: TGTGGGGCAGGGAAGACGAACACCGGGGAGCTGTTTTTT.

This chain joins TRBV5-1 and TRBJ1-2; 7 bases are a match to TRBD1. V trimming: 5 bases; J trimming: 0 bases; junction bases outside the gene matches: 10. This CDR3 comprises 16 residues. CDR1 is SGHRS and CDR2 is YFSETQ in the germline V gene. The CDR3 bases are TGCGCCAGCAGTTCCCGCCGGGACAGCACTAACTATGGCTACACCTTC. Protein sequence: CASSSRRDSTNYGYTF.

This chain uses TRBV20-1 with TRBJ1-2, with unresolved D. From germline, CDR1 is DFQATT and CDR2 SNEGSKA (reference sequence). The CDR3 totals 12 residues. Trimming left V 3 bases short and J 2 bases short, with 7 bases between. The CDR3 reads CSASSQNYGYTF. The CDR3 nucleotides read TGCAGTGCTAGTTCCCAGAACTATGGCTACACCTTC.

The rearrangement uses TRBV11-3 and TRBJ2-5; D remains ambiguous. The V end was cut by 0 bases, the J end by 1 base, with 6 bases between. Per the germline V gene, CDR1 is SGHNT and CDR2 is YENEEA. The CDR3 spans 14 residues. The CDR3 here is CASSLDSSQETQYF. CDR3 nucleotides: TGTGCCAGCAGCTTAGATAGTAGCCAAGAGACCCAGTACTTC.

The chain links TRBV5-1 to TRBJ1-6, with 8 bases matching TRBD1. The CDR3 contains 14 residues. The V gene's germline CDR1 is SGHRS and CDR2 YFSETQ. The V segment lost 1 base and the J segment 7 bases; nucleotides outside the gene matches: 1. This CDR3 is CASSLTGGNSPLHF. The CDR3 nucleotides are TGCGCCAGCAGCTTGACAGGGGGGAATTCACCCCTCCACTTT. Using reference TRBV5-1 and TRBJ1-6 for the parts outside the CDR3, the full variable domain is KAGVTQTPRYLIKTRGQQVTLSCSPISGHRSVSWYQQTPGQGLQFLFEYFSETQRNKGNFPGRFSGRQFSNSRSEMNVSTLELGDSALYLCASSLTGGNSPLHFGNGTRLTVT.

In DNA, the CDR3 is TGTGCCAGCAGCCCAGGGAGGGACACTGAAGCTTTCTTT. This codes for CASSPGRDTEAFF. The chain joins TRBV27 to TRBJ1-1; D might be TRBD1 (5 bases). This CDR3 has 13 residues. Trimming took 6 bases from V and 3 from J, leaving 11 bases between them. Germline V CDR1 and CDR2: MNHEY, SMNVEV (reference sequence).

This clone was seen only once. This chain links TRBV6-4 with TRBJ2-1, with 7 bases matching TRBD1. This CDR3 contains 16 residues. The germline gives CDR1 MRHNA, CDR2 SNTAGT. V trimming: 5 bases; J trimming: 3 bases; junction bases outside the gene matches: 10. The CDR3 region has the DNA TGTGCCAGCAGTCCATCCGGGACAGTGGGCTACAATGAGCAGTTCTTC. Its protein is CASSPSGTVGYNEQFF.

This clone came up once. V and J are TRBV5-4 and TRBJ1-2; D is possibly TRBD1 (6 bases). Germline-derived CDR1 and CDR2 are SGHNT and YYREEE (reference sequence). Trimming pared 7 bases from V and 5 bases from J, leaving 15 bases between. The CDR3 covers 13 residues. For the CDR3, the DNA is TGTGCCAGCGGTCCTACAGGGTATTATGGCTACACCTTC. Its translation: CASGPTGYYGYTF.

This clone was recorded once. The chain recombines TRBV11-2 with TRBJ2-2, with D tentatively TRBD2 (6 bases). Germline loops: CDR1 SGHAT, CDR2 FQNNGV. V was trimmed by 1 base and J by 3 bases, leaving 9 bases between them. The CDR3 runs to 15 residues. CDR3 region: CASSLVGGDTGELFF. CDR3 sequence (DNA): TGTGCCAGCAGCTTAGTTGGCGGGGACACCGGGGAGCTGTTTTTT.

J is TRBJ1-2 and V is TRBV19, with 8 bases fitting TRBD1. After removal of 5 bases from V and 8 bases from J, the junction contained 7 bases not matched to a gene. The CDR3 covers 13 residues. Germline CDR1 and CDR2: LNHDA and SQIVND (reference sequence). CDR3 bases: TGTGCCAGTAGTGCCCGGACAGGGAGCGGCTACACCTTC. Its translation is CASSARTGSGYTF. Based on the CDR3 plus reference TRBV19 and TRBJ1-2, the full variable domain is DGGITQSPKYLFRKEGQNVTLSCEQNLNHDAMYWYRQDPGQGLRLIYYSQIVNDFQKGDIAEGYSVSREKKESFPLTVTSAQKNPTAFYLCASSARTGSGYTFGSGTRLTVV.

The CDR3 sequence is CASSLASPGQGGEKLFF. The CDR3 region has the DNA TGTGCCAGCAGCTTAGCTTCCCCGGGACAGGGGGGTGAAAAACTGTTTTTT. The chain carries TRBV7-9 and TRBJ1-4; 11 nucleotides agree with TRBD1. Germline V lookup: CDR1 SEHNR, CDR2 FQNEAQ (reference sequence). J lost 7 bases, V lost 0 bases, and 7 bases had no gene match. CDR3 length: 17 residues.

The J gene is TRBJ2-1, the V gene TRBV10-3; the match to TRBD2 covers 7 bases. The CDR3 is 14 residues long. Germline CDR1 is ENHRY and CDR2 is SYGVKD. V shed 6 bases and J 7 bases; nucleotides not matched to a gene: 9. CDR3 residues: CAIRVAGDQNEQFF. CDR3 bases: TGTGCCATCAGAGTGGCGGGAGATCAAAATGAGCAGTTCTTC.

This clone was detected only once. The rearrangement uses TRBV11-2 and TRBJ2-1, with D maybe TRBD1 (6 bases). Looked up from germline, CDR1 is SGHAT and CDR2 is FQNNGV. This CDR3 comprises 16 residues. Trimming cost V 1 base and J 7 bases, with 17 bases left between them. The CDR3 spells CASSLGGPSWWNEQFF. DNA of the CDR3: TGTGCCAGCAGCTTAGGGGGGCCCTCTTGGTGGAATGAGCAGTTCTTC.

This clone was counted a few times. V and J are TRBV6-4 and TRBJ1-1, with 8 nucleotides matching TRBD1. The germline V gene has CDR1 MRHNA and CDR2 SNTAGT. With 0 bases clipped from V and 3 bases from J, the junction kept 6 bases outside the gene matches. CDR3 length: 16 amino acids. The CDR3 sequence is CASSDSTRRGHTEAFF. In nucleotides, the CDR3 is TGTGCCAGCAGTGACTCGACTCGCAGGGGGCACACTGAAGCTTTCTTT.

This chain links TRBV5-1 with TRBJ2-1, with 7 bases aligning to TRBD1. V dropped 0 bases and J dropped 7; count of bases not matched to a gene: 7. The germline gives CDR1 SGHRS, CDR2 YFSETQ. CDR3 size: 15 residues. CDR3 in amino acids: CASSLEGGGWNEQFF. CDR3 nucleotide sequence: TGCGCCAGCAGCTTGGAAGGGGGCGGGTGGAATGAGCAGTTCTTC.

This rearrangement joins TRBV5-1 to TRBJ2-7, with TRBD1 identical over 8 bases. Trimming cost V 0 bases and J 2 bases; bases outside gene matches: 1. This CDR3 has 14 amino acids. The V gene's germline CDR1 is SGHRS and CDR2 YFSETQ. The CDR3 here is CASSLVQGAYEQYF. For the CDR3, the DNA is TGCGCCAGCAGCTTGGTACAGGGGGCCTACGAGCAGTACTTC. The complete variable domain, with remaining parts taken from reference TRBV5-1 and TRBJ2-7, reads KAGVTQTPRYLIKTRGQQVTLSCSPISGHRSVSWYQQTPGQGLQFLFEYFSETQRNKGNFPGRFSGRQFSNSRSEMNVSTLELGDSALYLCASSLVQGAYEQYFGPGTRLTVT.

This chain links TRBV11-2 with TRBJ2-1, with D tentatively TRBD2 (6 bases). Per germline, CDR1 SGHAT and CDR2 FQNNGV. The V end lost 0 bases, the J end lost 11 bases, and 11 bases lay between the germline ends. The CDR3 sequence is 13 residues long. CDR3 loop: CASSLDRGSQQFF. CDR3 in DNA: TGTGCCAGCAGCTTAGATCGGGGGAGTCAGCAGTTCTTC.